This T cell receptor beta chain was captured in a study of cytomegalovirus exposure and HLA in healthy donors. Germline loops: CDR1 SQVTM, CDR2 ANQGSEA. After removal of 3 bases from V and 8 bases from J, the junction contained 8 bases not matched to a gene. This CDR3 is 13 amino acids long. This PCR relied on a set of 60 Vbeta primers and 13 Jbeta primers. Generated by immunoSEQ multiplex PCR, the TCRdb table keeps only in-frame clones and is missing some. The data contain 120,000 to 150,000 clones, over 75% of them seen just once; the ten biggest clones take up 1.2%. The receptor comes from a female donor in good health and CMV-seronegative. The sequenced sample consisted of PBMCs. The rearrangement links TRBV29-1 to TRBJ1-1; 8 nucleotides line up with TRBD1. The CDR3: CSVDGTGKKEAFF. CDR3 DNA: TGCAGCGTTGATGGGACAGGCAAGAAGGAAGCTTTCTTT.